The T cell receptor beta chain under discussion was sequenced for a study of T cells in Graves' hyperthyroidism and ophthalmopathy. Calling Graves' hyperthyroidism stable meant ophthalmopathy did not progress within 18 months. Each diagnosis was grounded in clinical symptoms, serum thyroxine and TRAb, thyroid ultrasound, and orbital computed tomography. From RNA transcripts, TCR beta CDR3 regions were amplified. The TCR CDR3 was amplified in a first-round RT-PCR using the HTBI primer set. TCRdb redid the calling of the multiplex PCR reads with MiXCR, one entry per CDR3 protein. The table has around 340,000 distinct CDR3 sequences, about 15% seen once; the top ten hold around 34%. V was pared by 8 bases and J by 4 bases, with 14 bases between. From germline, CDR1 is GTSNPN and CDR2 SVGIG (reference sequence). CDR3 length equals 13 residues.

Material for sequencing was blood. V usage is TRBV30 and J usage is TRBJ2-2; possibly TRBD1 or TRBD2 for D (6 bases each). The sequence came from a man aged 25-45 years with Graves' hyperthyroidism. The CDR3 region is CARGGTFTGELFF. In nucleotides, the CDR3 is TGTGCCCGAGGGGGGACGTTCACCGGGGAGCTGTTTTTT.